The 30 T cell receptor beta chains presented below share a single source sample, sequenced in a study of cytomegalovirus exposure and HLA in healthy donors. With 60 Vbeta and 13 Jbeta primers, the PCR was carried out. Some clones are missing from TCRdb's copy, which holds only in-frame ones; the method was immunoSEQ multiplex PCR. The data contain about 140,000 clones, about 70% of them seen just once; the ten biggest clones take up roughly 2.5%. The sequencing sample was made of PBMCs. These receptors came from a woman in her thirties or forties in good health and CMV-seronegative.

For the CDR3, the DNA is TGTGCCAGCAGCTTGGCACGGGGGTACGACTATGGCTACACCTTC. It encodes CASSLARGYDYGYTF. This chain joins TRBV5-5 and TRBJ1-2; a weak D match, TRBD1 (5 bases). V dropped 0 bases and J dropped 3 bases, with 12 bases sitting between them. Per the germline V gene, CDR1 is SGHKS and CDR2 is YYEKEE (reference sequence). The CDR3 is 15 amino acids. Based on the CDR3 plus reference TRBV5-5 and TRBJ1-2, the full variable domain is DAGVTQSPTHLIKTRGQQVTLRCSPISGHKSVSWYQQVLGQGPQFIFQYYEKEERGRGNFPDRFSARQFPNYSSELNVNALLLGDSALYLCASSLARGYDYGYTFGSGTRLTVV.

The chain is built from TRBV28 and TRBJ2-1; 7 bases fit TRBD1. The CDR3 covers 16 residues. The germline gives CDR1 MDHEN, CDR2 SYDVKM. Trimming removed 3 bases from V and 5 bases from J; junction bases left unmatched: 10. The CDR3 DNA follows: TGTGCCAGCAGTTTCCGGGACAGCTTTAGGAACAATGAGCAGTTCTTC. Its translation: CASSFRDSFRNNEQFF.

The J gene is TRBJ2-5, the V gene TRBV7-8; D is possibly TRBD1 (7 bases). Per germline, CDR1 SGHVS and CDR2 FQNEAQ. The CDR3 contains 15 residues. Trimming took 1 base from V and 5 from J, leaving 14 bases between them. In nucleotides, the CDR3 is TGTGCCAGCAGCTTAGTTGGTGGAGGGGGCGAGACCCAGTACTTC. This codes for CASSLVGGGGETQYF. Complete variable domain (other parts from reference TRBV7-8 and TRBJ2-5): GAGVSQSPRYKVAKRGQDVALRCDPISGHVSLFWYQQALGQGPEFLTYFQNEAQLDKSGLPSDRFFAERPEGSVSTLKIQRTQQEDSAVYLCASSLVGGGGETQYFGPGTRLLVL.

V gene TRBV19 combines with J gene TRBJ1-5, with TRBD1 as a possible D gene (6 bases). Trimming pared 3 bases from V and 2 bases from J, leaving 17 bases between. This CDR3 comprises 17 residues. The germline CDR1 and CDR2 sequences are LNHDA and SQIVND (reference sequence). The CDR3 sequence is CASSMGATATGNQPQHF. The CDR3 coding sequence is TGTGCCAGTAGTATGGGGGCGACGGCCACCGGCAATCAGCCCCAGCATTTT.

A few counts support this clone. The rearrangement uses TRBV11-2 and TRBJ1-2; D is unresolved. Germline-derived CDR1 and CDR2 are SGHAT and FQNNGV. V shed 1 base and J shed 8 bases, with 11 bases lying between them. The CDR3 is 13 residues long. The CDR3 DNA follows: TGTGCCAGCAGCTTAGTCGTCAGACTAGGCTACACCTTC. Protein product: CASSLVVRLGYTF.

V gene TRBV19 combines with J gene TRBJ2-7, with 8 bases matching TRBD1. The V gene's germline CDR1 is LNHDA and CDR2 SQIVND (reference sequence). The ends lost 8 bases at V and 0 bases at J; junction bases unmatched: 3. The CDR3 is 13 residues long. This CDR3 is CASRTGNSYEQYF. The CDR3 nucleotides read TGTGCCAGTCGGACAGGGAACTCCTACGAGCAGTACTTC.

There are a few counts of this clone. J is TRBJ1-1 and V is TRBV29-1; tentatively, D is TRBD1 (5 bases). The CDR3 is 13 residues long. In germline, CDR1 is SQVTM, CDR2 ANQGSEA. V was trimmed by 4 bases and J by 4 bases, leaving 13 bases between them. The CDR3 DNA sequence: TGCAGCGTTGGGAAGGGGCAGAGCACTGAAGCTTTCTTT. Its translation: CSVGKGQSTEAFF.

The CDR3 here is CAWRRQGGTGELFF. CDR3 DNA: TGTGCCTGGAGACGACAGGGAGGTACCGGGGAGCTGTTTTTT. The J gene is TRBJ2-2, the V gene TRBV30, with D possibly being TRBD1 (7 bases). This CDR3 has 14 amino acids. Germline V lookup: CDR1 GTSNPN, CDR2 SVGIG (reference sequence). Trimming pared 3 bases from V and 5 bases from J, leaving 13 bases between.

The J gene is TRBJ2-6, the V gene TRBV7-2, with 8 bases that match TRBD1. The CDR3 is made up of 14 amino acids. Unmatched junction bases numbered 10, after V lost 5 bases and J lost 13 bases. CDR1 and CDR2 (germline): SGHTA, FQGNSA. The CDR3, as DNA: TGTGCCAGCAGCCAGGGGGCAGGGGGCCGTGTCCTGACTTTC. Translation gives CASSQGAGGRVLTF.

This chain uses TRBV16 with TRBJ1-6; D call uncertain. This CDR3 contains 14 residues. Germline V lookup: CDR1 KGHSY, CDR2 FQNENV. Trimming removed 3 bases at V and 6 bases at J, with 9 bases between. CDR3 region: CASSQIPSNSPLHF. The CDR3 nucleotides read TGTGCCAGCAGCCAGATCCCTAGTAATTCACCCCTCCACTTT. Together with reference TRBV16 and TRBJ1-6, the CDR3 gives the full variable domain: GEEVAQTPKHLVRGEGQKAKLYCAPIKGHSYVFWYQQVLKNEFKFLISFQNENVFDETGMPKERFSAKCLPNSPCSLEIQATKLEDSAVYFCASSQIPSNSPLHFGNGTRLTVT.

The V and J genes are TRBV28 and TRBJ1-2; the match to TRBD1 covers 9 bases. The V gene end was trimmed by 5 bases and the J gene end by 7 bases; junction bases not matched to a gene: 8. CDR3 size: 14 residues. The V gene's germline CDR1 is MDHEN and CDR2 SYDVKM. For the CDR3, the DNA is TGTGCCAGCAGTCCCATGGGACAGGGACGTGGCTACACCTTC. Protein sequence: CASSPMGQGRGYTF.

This clone was picked up one time. This chain links TRBV5-6 with TRBJ1-6; 7 nucleotides align to TRBD1. Germline trimming cut 0 bases from V and 7 bases from J; bases unmatched to any gene: 4. Per the germline V gene, CDR1 is SGHDT and CDR2 is YYEEEE. The CDR3 totals 15 residues. The CDR3 loop reads CASSLATGRNSPLHF. In DNA form, the CDR3 reads TGTGCCAGCAGCTTGGCGACAGGGCGGAATTCACCCCTCCACTTT.

This chain connects TRBV4-1 to TRBJ2-5, with 7 bases identical to TRBD1. The CDR3 consists of 14 residues. V trimming: 3 bases; J trimming: 4 bases; junction bases outside the gene matches: 5. The germline gives CDR1 MGHRA, CDR2 YSYEKL. The CDR3: CASSQLQGRETQYF. In DNA form, the CDR3 reads TGCGCCAGCAGCCAGCTACAGGGGCGAGAGACCCAGTACTTC.

The gene calls are TRBV6-6 and TRBJ1-5; 7 bases map to TRBD1. Trimming took 4 bases from V and 7 from J; bases not matched to a gene: 10. CDR1 is MNHNY, CDR2 SVGAGI, per germline (reference sequence). CDR3 length: 15 residues. CDR3: CASSWDSGTGQPQHF. CDR3 sequence (DNA): TGTGCCAGCAGTTGGGACAGCGGAACCGGGCAGCCCCAGCATTTT.

The chain uses TRBV6-1 and TRBJ1-2, with a possible D match to TRBD1 (5 bases). The CDR3 extends over 13 amino acids. Per the germline V gene, CDR1 is MNHNS and CDR2 is SASEGT. The germline V and J ends were trimmed by 5 bases and 4 bases, with 11 bases remaining between them. The CDR3 region is CASSFDSIYGYTF. The DNA of the CDR3 is TGTGCCAGCAGTTTCGACAGTATCTATGGCTACACCTTC.

This clone was seen more than once but under ten times. This rearrangement joins TRBV5-1 to TRBJ2-1; D is unresolved. The CDR3 is 13 residues long. Germline V gene data show CDR1 as SGHRS and CDR2 as YFSETQ. V was trimmed by 0 bases and J by 5 bases, leaving 6 bases between them. Here the CDR3 DNA reads TGCGCCAGCAGCTTGGGGCTTGACAATGAGCAGTTCTTC. It yields the protein CASSLGLDNEQFF. Supplemented by reference TRBV5-1 and TRBJ2-1, the full variable domain reads KAGVTQTPRYLIKTRGQQVTLSCSPISGHRSVSWYQQTPGQGLQFLFEYFSETQRNKGNFPGRFSGRQFSNSRSEMNVSTLELGDSALYLCASSLGLDNEQFFGPGTRLTVL.

The gene calls are TRBV5-1 and TRBJ1-1; 11 bases match TRBD1. The germline gives CDR1 SGHRS, CDR2 YFSETQ. The CDR3 totals 15 residues. J lost 4 bases, V lost 0 bases, and 2 bases had no gene match. CDR3 sequence (DNA): TGCGCCAGCAGCTTGGGGACAGGGGGCGTCACTGAAGCTTTCTTT. It specifies CASSLGTGGVTEAFF. Together with reference TRBV5-1 and TRBJ1-1, the CDR3 gives the full variable domain: KAGVTQTPRYLIKTRGQQVTLSCSPISGHRSVSWYQQTPGQGLQFLFEYFSETQRNKGNFPGRFSGRQFSNSRSEMNVSTLELGDSALYLCASSLGTGGVTEAFFGQGTRLTVV.

The rearrangement joins TRBV9 to TRBJ1-6; TRBD1 might be the D (5 bases). The CDR3 is 17 residues long. Between the trimmed V and J ends, which lost 0 bases and 8 bases, there was a span of 18 bases. Germline-derived CDR1 and CDR2 are SGDLS and YYNGEE. CDR3 residues: CASSVDPGDAVDSPLHF. The CDR3 nucleotides are TGTGCCAGCAGCGTAGATCCGGGGGACGCCGTGGATTCACCCCTCCACTTT.

This clone has more than one count but fewer than ten. The V call is TRBV28, the J call TRBJ2-2, with a weak D call TRBD2 (7 bases). Per the germline V gene, CDR1 is MDHEN and CDR2 is SYDVKM. The CDR3 spans 15 residues. The germline V and J ends were trimmed by 2 bases and 5 bases, with 12 bases remaining between them. CDR3 in amino acids: CASSLLQGGTGELFF. CDR3 DNA sequence: TGTGCCAGCAGTTTACTACAGGGAGGGACCGGGGAGCTGTTTTTT.

CDR3 amino acids: CASSPLGGFDYGYTF. CDR3 sequence (DNA): TGTGCCAGCTCACCACTCGGCGGGTTCGACTATGGCTACACCTTC. The V and J genes are TRBV18 and TRBJ1-2, with D hard to call. The length of the CDR3 is 15 residues. Trimming stripped 1 base from V and 3 bases from J, with 12 bases between. Germline values: CDR1 KGHSH, CDR2 LQKENI.

In regard to this clone: The sample contains more than one DNA sequence encoding this CDR3. This rearrangement joins TRBV5-1 to TRBJ1-2; D ambiguous. The CDR3 covers 13 residues. The germline V gene has CDR1 SGHRS and CDR2 YFSETQ. Trimming removed 2 bases at V and 1 base at J, with 6 bases between. Here the CDR3 DNA reads TGCGCCAGCAGCTTAGAGGGTAACTATGGCTACACCTTC. The encoded protein is CASSLEGNYGYTF.

There are a few counts of this clone. The genes are TRBV9 and TRBJ2-1; D may be TRBD1 (7 bases). The V and J ends lost 3 bases and 3 bases respectively, with 16 bases between them. The CDR3 is made up of 16 amino acids. Per germline, CDR1 SGDLS and CDR2 YYNGEE. CDR3 bases: TGTGCCAGCAGCGCGAACCACAGGGGAGGCTACAATGAGCAGTTCTTC. Translated: CASSANHRGGYNEQFF.

The rearrangement uses TRBV6-5 and TRBJ1-5; D is unclear. The V end lost 4 bases, the J end lost 6 bases, and 10 bases lay between the germline ends. There are 13 residues in the CDR3. From germline, CDR1 is MNHEY and CDR2 SVGAGI. This CDR3 is CASSSAGGQPQHF. DNA for the CDR3: TGTGCCAGCAGTTCCGCCGGTGGTCAGCCCCAGCATTTT.

The CDR3 nucleotides read TGTGCCACCAGCAGACCGTTGGGGACACTCTACGAGCAGTACTTC. It encodes CATSRPLGTLYEQYF. V is TRBV15 and J is TRBJ2-7; tentatively, D is TRBD1 (6 bases). The CDR3 loop spans 15 amino acids. Trimming cost V 2 bases and J 3 bases, with 14 bases left between them. Germline V gene sequence: CDR1 LNHNV, CDR2 YYDKDF (reference sequence).

This chain links TRBV2 with TRBJ1-2; D not resolved. The ends were cut back, 1 base at V and 8 bases at J, with 8 bases in the middle. Looked up from germline, CDR1 is SNHLY and CDR2 is FYNNEI. The CDR3 is made up of 12 amino acids. CDR3: CASSEGGIGYTF. CDR3 DNA sequence: TGTGCCAGCAGTGAAGGAGGGATCGGCTACACCTTC.

This clone showed up just a few times. This chain connects TRBV2 to TRBJ1-1; D is undetermined. The V end was cut by 5 bases, the J end by 1 base, with 11 bases between. Germline lookup yields CDR1 SNHLY and CDR2 FYNNEI. CDR3 length: 14 amino acids. CDR3 residues: CASSYLGPNTEAFF. The CDR3 DNA is TGTGCCAGCAGTTATCTAGGTCCGAACACTGAAGCTTTCTTT.

This clone turned up a few times. This chain joins TRBV28 and TRBJ2-6; a possible D gene is TRBD1 (5 bases). CDR1 and CDR2 (germline): MDHEN, SYDVKM. The CDR3 totals 15 residues. V was trimmed by 5 bases and J by 1 base, leaving 9 bases between them. The CDR3 DNA reads as TGTGCCAGCAGTCCTCAGGGTTCTGGGGCCAACGTCCTGACTTTC. It translates to CASSPQGSGANVLTF.

Only a few counts were recorded for this clone. V and J are TRBV15 and TRBJ1-1; D may be TRBD1 (5 bases). V lost 5 bases and J lost 5, with 18 bases in between. The CDR3 runs 15 residues. Per the germline V gene, CDR1 is LNHNV and CDR2 is YYDKDF (reference sequence). The CDR3 protein is CATSPDVGGWTEAFF. CDR3 coding DNA: TGTGCCACCAGCCCCGACGTGGGGGGTTGGACTGAAGCTTTCTTT.

This clone has only a few counts. V gene TRBV14 combines with J gene TRBJ2-7; TRBD2 might be the D (9 bases). The CDR3 covers 19 residues. V lost 3 bases and J lost 0, with 24 bases in between. In germline, CDR1 is SGHDN, CDR2 FVKESK. The CDR3 is CASSQRGGQATLFSYEQYF. As DNA, the CDR3 is TGTGCCAGCAGCCAGCGGGGGGGACAGGCCACCCTTTTCTCCTACGAGCAGTACTTC.

The V and J genes are TRBV5-1 and TRBJ2-1; weak D call: TRBD1 (6 bases). Trimming removed 4 bases from V and 8 bases from J, with 13 bases in between. This CDR3 region has 13 residues. Germline assignment: CDR1 SGHRS and CDR2 YFSETQ. CDR3: CASSRDKLYEQFF. Written as DNA, the CDR3 is TGCGCCAGCAGCAGGGACAAGCTGTATGAGCAGTTCTTC. The full variable domain, completed using reference TRBV5-1 and TRBJ2-1, is KAGVTQTPRYLIKTRGQQVTLSCSPISGHRSVSWYQQTPGQGLQFLFEYFSETQRNKGNFPGRFSGRQFSNSRSEMNVSTLELGDSALYLCASSRDKLYEQFFGPGTRLTVL.